The rows below give T cell receptor beta chains drawn from one sample of a study of T-cell reconstitution after alpha-beta-depleted transplantation in children. Each CDR3 protein is one row after TCRdb ran MiXCR on the PCR reads. The sample has 80,000 or so distinct CDR3 sequences; 13% to 15% are singletons. The specimen was PBMCs, mostly from graft donor cells, collected 180 days after TCRalphabeta/CD19-depleted stem cell transplant. These receptors were taken from a male patient between 2 and 9 years old who had a stem cell transplant for acute lymphoblastic leukemia, so the T cells may come from the graft donor. Each CDR3 is given without its conserved first and last residue.

V	J	CDR3
TRBV7-6	TRBJ2-7	ASSSQTGGGGEQY
TRBV7-3	TRBJ2-1	ASSSSLAGEENEQF
TRBV5-1	TRBJ1-6	ASSLALLEGYNSPLH
TRBV6-5	TRBJ2-5	ASSYPYRGEETQY
TRBV7-2	TRBJ2-4	ASSLGGGQNIQY
TRBV5-1	TRBJ2-7	ASSFSGGSYEQY
TRBV12-3/TRBV12-4	TRBJ2-1	ASSPRLSSYNEQF
TRBV28	TRBJ2-3	ASNPEGRFTDTQY
TRBV7-2	TRBJ1-1	ASSSWGLTTLNTEAF
TRBV10-2	TRBJ2-2	ASSALGKAGELF
TRBV5-1	TRBJ2-5	ASSSAGTDQETQY
TRBV18	TRBJ1-2	ASSPRVGNGYT
TRBV27	TRBJ1-6	ASSRTGGYTLH
TRBV24-1	TRBJ2-5	ATSDFTAGQETQY
TRBV28	TRBJ2-4	ASSSPNVANIQY
TRBV7-2	TRBJ2-5	ASSLDRVMGETQY
TRBV5-1	TRBJ1-2	ASSLATGDGYT
TRBV5-1	TRBJ2-4	ASSLDRGHIQY
TRBV6-5	TRBJ2-5	ASSYNFRPLPETQY
TRBV5-1	TRBJ2-7	ASSLFVAGEVYEQY
TRBV28	TRBJ2-5	ASSFLGRAQY
TRBV7-8	TRBJ2-7	ASSRTRGLYEQY
TRBV18	TRBJ2-3	ASSGTATDTQY
TRBV5-1	TRBJ2-5	ASSFTRETQY
TRBV28	TRBJ2-2	ASSRDLLAGGDNTGELF
TRBV18	TRBJ1-5	ASSPPNRGVEPQH
TRBV16	TRBJ2-1	ASSQWLAGGNEQF
TRBV3-1	TRBJ2-1	ASSQLLAGGREQF
TRBV18	TRBJ1-1	ASSPPGRVLNTEAF
TRBV5-5	TRBJ1-5	ASSHGQGKQPQH
TRBV12-3/TRBV12-4	TRBJ1-1	ASGTEAF
TRBV9	TRBJ2-2	ASSVGLGTSGFPGTGELF
TRBV5-6	TRBJ2-7	ASSRLHKGQVNEQY
TRBV7-2	TRBJ2-5	ASSLAGTGKETQY
TRBV24-1	TRBJ1-3	ATSVKGRPTGEKKINTIY
TRBV12-3/TRBV12-4	TRBJ1-5	ASSGQAFNQPQH